The sequence of this T cell receptor beta chain was determined in a study of regulatory T cells in long-lasting Graves disease. Time point in this sample: persistent/refractory GD, antithyroid drugs over 5 years with positive TRAb. The TCR library was prepared using RNA isolated from PBMCs. TCR beta libraries were built with iRepertoire HTBI primers and Arm-PCR of CDR3 regions. One entry per CDR3 protein, called by TCRdb with MiXCR from the multiplex PCR reads. The sample gives 600,000 to 850,000 distinct CDR3 sequences, approximately 29% of which show up once; 40% to 55% is in the top ten. This CDR3 region has 13 residues. The V and J ends lost 4 bases and 6 bases respectively, with 16 bases between them. Germline V CDR1 and CDR2: DFQATT, SNEGSKA (reference sequence). This clonotype was seen at least ten times.

V and J are TRBV20-1 and TRBJ2-7; D possibly corresponds to TRBD2 (6 bases). This TCR came from a female donor with Graves disease. The source material was peripheral blood mononuclear cells (PBMCs), sampled when the disease was refractory, from a patient treated with antithyroid drugs. The CDR3 here is CSAIGTRRGEQYF. The CDR3 DNA sequence: TGCAGTGCTATTGGGACTCGGAGGGGCGAGCAGTACTTC.